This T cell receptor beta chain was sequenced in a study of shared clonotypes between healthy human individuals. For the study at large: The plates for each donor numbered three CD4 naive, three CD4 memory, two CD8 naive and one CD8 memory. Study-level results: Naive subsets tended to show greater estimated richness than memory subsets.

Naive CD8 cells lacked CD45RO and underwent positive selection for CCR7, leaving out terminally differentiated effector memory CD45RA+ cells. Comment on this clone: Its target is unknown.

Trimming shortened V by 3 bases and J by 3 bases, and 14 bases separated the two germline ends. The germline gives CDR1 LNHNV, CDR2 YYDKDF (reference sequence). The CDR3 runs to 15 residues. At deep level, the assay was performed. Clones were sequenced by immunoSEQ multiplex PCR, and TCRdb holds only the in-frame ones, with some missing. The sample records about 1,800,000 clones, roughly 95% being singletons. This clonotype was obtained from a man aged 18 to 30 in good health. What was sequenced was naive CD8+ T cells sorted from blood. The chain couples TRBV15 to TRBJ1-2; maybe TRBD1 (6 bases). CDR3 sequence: CATSRALGGDYGYTF. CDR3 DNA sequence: TGTGCCACCAGCAGGGCCTTGGGGGGCGACTATGGCTACACCTTC. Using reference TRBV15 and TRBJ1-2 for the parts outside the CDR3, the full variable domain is DAMVIQNPRYQVTQFGKPVTLSCSQTLNHNVMYWYQQKSSQAPKLLFHYYDKDFNNEADTPDNFQSRRPNTSFCFLDIRSPGLGDTAMYLCATSRALGGDYGYTFGSGTRLTVV.